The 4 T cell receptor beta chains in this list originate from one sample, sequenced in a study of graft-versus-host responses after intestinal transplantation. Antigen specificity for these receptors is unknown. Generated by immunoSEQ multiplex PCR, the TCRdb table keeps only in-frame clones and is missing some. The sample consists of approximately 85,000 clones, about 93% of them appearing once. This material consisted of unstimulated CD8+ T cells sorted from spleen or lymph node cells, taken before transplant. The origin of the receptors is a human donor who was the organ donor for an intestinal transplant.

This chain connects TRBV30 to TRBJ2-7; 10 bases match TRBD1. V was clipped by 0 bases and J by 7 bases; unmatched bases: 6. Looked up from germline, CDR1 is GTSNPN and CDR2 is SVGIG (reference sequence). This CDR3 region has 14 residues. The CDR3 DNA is TGTGCCTGGAGTGTAGGGACAGGGGATTTGGAGCAGTACTTC. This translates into CAWSVGTGDLEQYF.

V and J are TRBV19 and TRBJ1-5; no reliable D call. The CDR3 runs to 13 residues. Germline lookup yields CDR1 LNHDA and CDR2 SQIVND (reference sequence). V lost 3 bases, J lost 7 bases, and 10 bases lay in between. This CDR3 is CASSMISGQPQHF. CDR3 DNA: TGTGCCAGTAGTATGATCTCGGGACAGCCCCAGCATTTT.

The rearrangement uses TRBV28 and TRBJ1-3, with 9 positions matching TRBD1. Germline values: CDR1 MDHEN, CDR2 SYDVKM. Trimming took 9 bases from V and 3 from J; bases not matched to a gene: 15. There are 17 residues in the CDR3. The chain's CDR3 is CASHFEGQGIDGNTIYF. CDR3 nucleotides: TGTGCCAGTCACTTCGAGGGACAGGGTATAGATGGAAACACCATATATTTT.

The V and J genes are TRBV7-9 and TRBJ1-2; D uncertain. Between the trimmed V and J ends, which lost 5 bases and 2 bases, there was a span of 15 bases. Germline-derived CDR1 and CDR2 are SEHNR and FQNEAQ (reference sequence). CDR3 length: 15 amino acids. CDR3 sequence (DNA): TGTGCCAGCAGCGAGGGAGGACCTAGCAACTATGGCTACACCTTC. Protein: CASSEGGPSNYGYTF. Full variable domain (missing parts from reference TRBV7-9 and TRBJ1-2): DTGVSQNPRHKITKRGQNVTFRCDPISEHNRLYWYRQTLGQGPEFLTYFQNEAQLEKSRLLSDRFSAERPKGSFSTLEIQRTEQGDSAMYLCASSEGGPSNYGYTFGSGTRLTVV.